This entry describes one T cell receptor (beta chain). This specimen comes from a study of OX40 agonist ivuxolimab in advanced cancers. Study context: Patients were treated with ivuxolimab, an agonistic anti-OX40 (CD134) antibody. The study enrolled dose-escalation patients with hepatocellular carcinoma, melanoma, renal cell or head and neck cancer. The dose-escalation cohort was approximately 81% male, with a mean age of 60 years, ranging roughly 23 to 85.

Produced via immunoSEQ multiplex PCR; TCRdb's table is partial and in-frame only. The data hold 53,000 or so clones, with around 77% observed a single time. Trimming removed 5 bases from V and 8 bases from J; junction bases left unmatched: 12. The germline gives CDR1 SGHTA, CDR2 FQGNSA. This CDR3 has 16 amino acids. Systemic immunosuppression or autoimmune disease history was grounds to exclude patients. The material sequenced was CD4+ or CD8+ T cells sorted from blood, taken in a trial of the OX40 agonist ivuxolimab. The chain recombines TRBV7-2 with TRBJ2-7; 13 bases map to TRBD2. This sequence was found in an adult with an advanced solid tumor such as melanoma, head and neck, liver or kidney cancer. The CDR3 loop is CASSLYSPGLAGQQYF. The CDR3 DNA follows: TGTGCCAGCAGCCTATACTCACCGGGACTAGCGGGACAGCAGTACTTC.